This section outlines one TCR beta chain sequence together with its context. As handled by the study authors: Amplification with reference gene primers provided the estimates of nucleated cell counts. Data came from immunoSEQ multiplex PCR; TCRdb stores just in-frame clones and leaves some out. The DNA was the basis for D and trimming; V, J and clone size are from that table. Of around 250,000 clones in the sample, roughly 84% were seen once. Between the trimmed V and J ends, which lost 3 bases and 1 base, there was a span of 6 bases. The germline V gene encodes CDR1 WNHNN and CDR2 SYGVQD (reference sequence). The CDR3 is 13 amino acids. The data belong to a study of blood T cell repertoires in COVID-19. As for the study in general: PBMCs, B-cell-depleted T cells, or T cells were the source of the cDNA or gDNA that made up the material.

What was sequenced was peripheral blood. The chain carries TRBV10-1 and TRBJ1-1, with TRBD1 as a possible D gene (5 bases). This receptor was taken from a woman in her thirties or forties who had recovered from COVID-19. The CDR3 reads CASSDQGNTEAFF. DNA for the CDR3: TGCGCCAGCAGTGACCAGGGGAACACTGAAGCTTTCTTT.